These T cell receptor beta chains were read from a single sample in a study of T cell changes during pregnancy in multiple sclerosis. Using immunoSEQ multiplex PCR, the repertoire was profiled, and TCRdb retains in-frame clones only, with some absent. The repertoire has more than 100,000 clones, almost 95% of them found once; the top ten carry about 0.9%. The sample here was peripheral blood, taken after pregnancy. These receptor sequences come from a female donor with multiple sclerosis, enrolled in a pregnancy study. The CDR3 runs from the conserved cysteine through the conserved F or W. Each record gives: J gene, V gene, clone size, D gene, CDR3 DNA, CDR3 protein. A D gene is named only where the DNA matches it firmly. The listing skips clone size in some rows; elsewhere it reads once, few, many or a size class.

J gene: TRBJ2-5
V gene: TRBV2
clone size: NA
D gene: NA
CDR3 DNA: TGTGCCAGCAGTCCTTCTGCTGAGGCCCAGTACTTC
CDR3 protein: CASSPSAEAQYF

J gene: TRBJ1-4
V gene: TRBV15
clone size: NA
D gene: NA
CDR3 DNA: TGTGCCACCGCCCGGGGGGATGAAAAACTGTTTTTT
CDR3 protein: CATARGDEKLFF

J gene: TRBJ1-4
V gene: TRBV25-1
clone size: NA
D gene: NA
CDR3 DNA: TGTGCCAGCAGTGAATTGACAGGCAGTCTGTTTTTT
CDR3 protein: CASSELTGSLFF

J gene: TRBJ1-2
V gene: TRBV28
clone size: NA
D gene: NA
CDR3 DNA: TGTGCCAGCAGTTTTGATGGCAGGGATAACTATGGCTACACCTTC
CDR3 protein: CASSFDGRDNYGYTF

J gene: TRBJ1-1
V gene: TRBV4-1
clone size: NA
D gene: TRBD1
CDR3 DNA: TGCGCCAGCAGCCAGCCTCTCCGGGACAGGGCGAACACTGAAGCTTTCTTT
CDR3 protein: CASSQPLRDRANTEAFF

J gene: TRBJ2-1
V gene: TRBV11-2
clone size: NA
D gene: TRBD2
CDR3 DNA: TGTGCCAGCAGCTTCTTAGTAGCGGGAGGGTTTCTAGGGAACAATGAGCAGTTCTTC
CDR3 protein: CASSFLVAGGFLGNNEQFF

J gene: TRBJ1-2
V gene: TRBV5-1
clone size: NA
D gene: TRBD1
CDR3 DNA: TGCGCCAGCAGCTCTCCGGTCACTGGGACAGAGATACCCTATGGCTACACCTTC
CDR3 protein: CASSSPVTGTEIPYGYTF

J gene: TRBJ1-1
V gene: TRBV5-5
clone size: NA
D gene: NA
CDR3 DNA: TGTGCCAGCAGCTTGGCCTTCAGTAACACTGAAGCTTTCTTT
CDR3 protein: CASSLAFSNTEAFF

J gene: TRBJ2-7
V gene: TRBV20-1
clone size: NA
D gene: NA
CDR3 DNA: TGCAGTGCCCACAGCTCCTACGAGCAGTACTTC
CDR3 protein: CSAHSSYEQYF

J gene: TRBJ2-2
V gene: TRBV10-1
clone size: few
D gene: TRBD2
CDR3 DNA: TGCGCCAGCAGTGAGGGACTAGCGGGACTCGGGGAGCTGTTTTTT
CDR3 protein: CASSEGLAGLGELFF

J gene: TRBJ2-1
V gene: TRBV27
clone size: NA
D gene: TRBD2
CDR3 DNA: TGTGCCAGCAGTTCGGGACTAGCGCTGGATGAGCAGTTCTTC
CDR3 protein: CASSSGLALDEQFF

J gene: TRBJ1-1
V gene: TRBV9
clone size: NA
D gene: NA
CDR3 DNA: TGTGCCAGCAGCGCCGGGGGGGCCGTGGGCACTGAAGCTTTCTTT
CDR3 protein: CASSAGGAVGTEAFF

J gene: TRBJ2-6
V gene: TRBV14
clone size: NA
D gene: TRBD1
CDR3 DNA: TGTGCCAGCAGCCATAGAGACAGGGGGCGATACAACGTCCTGACTTTC
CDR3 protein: CASSHRDRGRYNVLTF

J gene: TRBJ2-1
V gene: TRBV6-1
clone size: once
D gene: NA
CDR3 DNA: TGTGCCAGCACCGATAGGGGGGGTTACAATGAGCAGTTCTTC
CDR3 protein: CASTDRGGYNEQFF

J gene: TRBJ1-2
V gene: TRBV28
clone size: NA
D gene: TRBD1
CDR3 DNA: TGTGCCAGCAGCCCCGCGCGGACAGGGGGCTATGGCTACACCTTC
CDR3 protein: CASSPARTGGYGYTF

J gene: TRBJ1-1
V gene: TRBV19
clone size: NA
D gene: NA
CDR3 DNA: TGTGCCAGCACTTTCGGCGGGACCCGAAGGTTCACTGAAGCTTTCTTT
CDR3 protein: CASTFGGTRRFTEAFF

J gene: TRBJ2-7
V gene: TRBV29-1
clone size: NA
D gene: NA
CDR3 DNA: TGCAGCGTTCGTGCGTCCTACGAGCAGTACTTC
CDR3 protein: CSVRASYEQYF

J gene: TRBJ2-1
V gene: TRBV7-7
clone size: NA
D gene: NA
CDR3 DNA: TGTGCCAGCAGCTTAGGGTTGGGGGCAAATGAGCAGTTCTTC
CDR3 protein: CASSLGLGANEQFF

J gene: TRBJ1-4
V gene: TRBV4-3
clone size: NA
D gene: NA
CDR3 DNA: TGCGCCAGCAGCCAGTTCCACTCAGGGGATTCTAATGAAAAACTGTTTTTT
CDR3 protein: CASSQFHSGDSNEKLFF

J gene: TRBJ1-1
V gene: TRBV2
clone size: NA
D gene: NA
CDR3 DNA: TGTGCCAGCAGTCTACAGGGGAACACTGAAGCTTTCTTT
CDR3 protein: CASSLQGNTEAFF

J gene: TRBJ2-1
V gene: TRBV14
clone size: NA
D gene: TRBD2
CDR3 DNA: TGTGCCAGCAGCCAACTAGCGGGGGTTCCCTACAATGAGCAGTTCTTC
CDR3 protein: CASSQLAGVPYNEQFF

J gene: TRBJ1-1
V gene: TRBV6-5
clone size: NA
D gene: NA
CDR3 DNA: TGTGCCAGCCTGGGAGCGAACACTGAAGCTTTCTTT
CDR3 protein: CASLGANTEAFF

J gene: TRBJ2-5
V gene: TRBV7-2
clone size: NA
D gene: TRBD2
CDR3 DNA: TGTGCCAGCAGCCCTGGACTAGCGGGGGGAGTTGGAGAGACCCAGTACTTC
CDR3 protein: CASSPGLAGGVGETQYF

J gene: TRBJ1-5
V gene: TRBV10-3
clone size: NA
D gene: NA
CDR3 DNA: TGTGCCATCAGTGAGTCAGGAAACAGCCAACCCCAGCATTTT
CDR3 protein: CAISESGNSQPQHF

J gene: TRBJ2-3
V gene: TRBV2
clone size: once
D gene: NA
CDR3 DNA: TGTGCCAGCACCGAACCCACTCTCGGTGCCACAGATACGCAGTATTTT
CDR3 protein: CASTEPTLGATDTQYF

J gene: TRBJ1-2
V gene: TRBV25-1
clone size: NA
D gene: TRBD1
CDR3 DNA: TGTGCCAGCAGTGAAGACAGGGTTCGACGCTACACCTTC
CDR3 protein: CASSEDRVRRYTF

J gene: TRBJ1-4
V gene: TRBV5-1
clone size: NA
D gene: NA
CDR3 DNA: TGCGCCAGCAGCTTAACGGGGGGTAATGAAAAACTGTTTTTT
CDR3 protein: CASSLTGGNEKLFF

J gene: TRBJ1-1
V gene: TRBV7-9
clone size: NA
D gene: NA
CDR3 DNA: TGTGCCAGCAGAACACAGGGAGAGGCTTTCTTT
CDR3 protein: CASRTQGEAFF

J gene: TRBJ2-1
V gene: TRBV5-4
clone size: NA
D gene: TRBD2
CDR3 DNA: TGTGCCAGCAGCCTACGGACTAGCGTCAATGAGCAGTTCTTC
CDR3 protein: CASSLRTSVNEQFF

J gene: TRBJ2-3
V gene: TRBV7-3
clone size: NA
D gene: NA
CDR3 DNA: TGTGCCAGCAGCTTCGAGCGGGCCGCAGATACGCAGTATTTT
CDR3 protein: CASSFERAADTQYF